The 19 T cell receptor beta chains below were found in one sample sequenced in a study of cytomegalovirus exposure and HLA in healthy donors. The PCR ran on 60 Vbeta and 13 Jbeta primers. This table comes from immunoSEQ multiplex PCR, and its TCRdb copy is limited to in-frame clones, with some not included. Of under 150,000 clones in the sample, 65% were seen once. Sequencing was performed on PBMCs. All receptors derive from a middle-aged woman in good health and CMV-seropositive.

CDR3: CASTEGTGTAEQYF. CDR3 coding DNA: TGTGCCAGCACCGAAGGGACAGGGACGGCCGAGCAGTACTTC. The chain is built from TRBV6-5 and TRBJ2-7, with 9 bases aligning to TRBD1. V dropped 7 bases and J dropped 6; count of bases not matched to a gene: 10. Germline CDR1 and CDR2: MNHEY and SVGAGI. The CDR3 totals 14 residues.

V usage is TRBV7-2 and J usage is TRBJ2-1; TRBD2 aligns across 8 bases. CDR1 SGHTA and CDR2 FQGNSA come from the germline V gene. Unmatched junction bases numbered 4, after V lost 2 bases and J lost 4 bases. The CDR3 consists of 15 residues. CDR3 coding DNA: TGTGCCAGCAGCTTATCGGCGGGAGGATACAATGAGCAGTTCTTC. It encodes CASSLSAGGYNEQFF.

This sequence joins TRBV5-5 and TRBJ1-3, with a weak D call TRBD1 (6 bases). The CDR3 is 14 amino acids. CDR1 SGHKS and CDR2 YYEKEE come from the germline V gene (reference sequence). V was pared by 4 bases and J by 4 bases, with 12 bases between. The CDR3 coding sequence is TGTGCCAGCAGCCAACAGGGTACGGGAAACACCATATATTTT. Translation: CASSQQGTGNTIYF.

The rearrangement uses TRBV5-4 and TRBJ2-1; 13 nucleotides line up with TRBD2. Unmatched junction bases numbered 8, after V lost 0 bases and J lost 8 bases. Germline CDR1 is SGHNT and CDR2 is YYREEE (reference sequence). The CDR3 extends over 17 amino acids. CDR3 nucleotides: TGTGCCAGCAGCTTGGTTACCGGACTAGCGGGAGCTGATGAGCAGTTCTTC. It translates to CASSLVTGLAGADEQFF.

This clone was counted only a few times. This sequence joins TRBV11-3 and TRBJ2-1; D gene uncertain. V lost 5 bases to trimming and J lost 7 bases, with 12 bases between them. This CDR3 has 13 residues. In germline, CDR1 is SGHNT, CDR2 YENEEA. This chain's CDR3 is CASSPRPGNEQFF. CDR3 bases: TGTGCCAGCAGCCCGAGGCCTGGGAATGAGCAGTTCTTC.

This chain links TRBV11-2 with TRBJ1-3, with D perhaps TRBD1 (6 bases). The CDR3 has 17 residues. Per germline, CDR1 SGHAT and CDR2 FQNNGV. Trimming cost V 5 bases and J 1 base, with 18 bases left between them. The CDR3 spells CASSTRGAGWSGNTIYF. The DNA for the CDR3 is TGTGCCAGCAGCACCCGGGGGGCAGGGTGGTCTGGAAACACCATATATTTT. The full variable domain, with the rest looked up from reference TRBV11-2 and TRBJ1-3, is EAGVAQSPRYKIIEKRQSVAFWCNPISGHATLYWYQQILGQGPKLLIQFQNNGVVDDSQLPKDRFSAERLKGVDSTLKIQPAKLEDSAVYLCASSTRGAGWSGNTIYFGEGSWLTVV.

This clone occurred once. The rearrangement uses TRBV18 and TRBJ2-5, with 10 bases fitting TRBD1. The CDR3 runs 15 residues. The germline V gene encodes CDR1 KGHSH and CDR2 LQKENI. The junction had 3 bases not matched to a gene; V was cut back by 3 bases and J by 2 bases. The CDR3 region is CASSPGTGDQETQYF. The DNA for the CDR3 is TGTGCCAGCTCACCCGGGACAGGGGATCAAGAGACCCAGTACTTC.

The chain joins TRBV15 to TRBJ2-7, with TRBD1 matching over 9 bases. Germline loops: CDR1 LNHNV, CDR2 YYDKDF (reference sequence). The V gene end was trimmed by 5 bases and the J gene end by 3 bases; junction bases not matched to a gene: 5. The length of the CDR3 is 14 residues. CDR3 in amino acids: CATSETGGYYEQYF. In DNA form, the CDR3 reads TGTGCCACCAGCGAGACAGGGGGTTACTACGAGCAGTACTTC.

The V call is TRBV5-1, the J call TRBJ2-1; unclear D gene. Trimming removed 1 base at V and 6 bases at J, with 5 bases between. The CDR3 extends over 12 amino acids. CDR1 and CDR2 (germline): SGHRS, YFSETQ. The CDR3 loop is CASSLTGNEQFF. As DNA, the CDR3 is TGCGCCAGCAGCTTGACGGGCAATGAGCAGTTCTTC.

The rearrangement links TRBV7-8 to TRBJ2-3; D possibly corresponds to TRBD1 (5 bases). There are 16 residues in the CDR3. The germline V gene has CDR1 SGHVS and CDR2 FQNEAQ. The V and J ends lost 2 bases and 2 bases respectively, with 14 bases between them. The CDR3, as DNA: TGTGCCAGCAGCTTAAGCAGGGCAGGCTTCACAGATACGCAGTATTTT. Protein product: CASSLSRAGFTDTQYF.

This chain uses TRBV7-2 with TRBJ2-7; TRBD1 agrees at 7 bases. Trimming at V came to 6 bases and at J to 3 bases, leaving 11 bases not matched to a gene. This CDR3 is built from 15 residues. Germline V gene sequence: CDR1 SGHTA, CDR2 FQGNSA. The CDR3 region has the DNA TGTGCCAGCAGTCCACGGATAGGGGGCGGCTACGAGCAGTACTTC. Translation: CASSPRIGGGYEQYF.

The rearrangement uses TRBV5-5 and TRBJ2-7, with TRBD1 matching over 7 bases. The CDR3 extends over 16 amino acids. V lost 3 bases to trimming and J lost 5 bases; unmatched junction nucleotides: 14. Per germline, CDR1 SGHKS and CDR2 YYEKEE (reference sequence). This chain's CDR3 is CASSSQSGTASNEQYF. As DNA, the CDR3 is TGTGCCAGCAGCTCGCAGTCCGGGACAGCGTCCAACGAGCAGTACTTC. Combining the CDR3 with reference TRBV5-5 and TRBJ2-7 gives the whole variable domain DAGVTQSPTHLIKTRGQQVTLRCSPISGHKSVSWYQQVLGQGPQFIFQYYEKEERGRGNFPDRFSARQFPNYSSELNVNALLLGDSALYLCASSSQSGTASNEQYFGPGTRLTVT.

About this clone itself: Other DNA sequences within the sample encode an identical CDR3. V and J are TRBV6-4 and TRBJ2-1, with 11 bases identical to TRBD2. The CDR3 is 15 amino acids. Trimming took 2 bases from V and 3 from J; bases not matched to a gene: 0. Germline assignment: CDR1 MRHNA and CDR2 SNTAGT. The CDR3 DNA reads TGTGCCAGCAGTGACGGGACTAGCGGCTACAATGAGCAGTTCTTC. It specifies CASSDGTSGYNEQFF.

This clone has more than one count but fewer than ten. The chain joins TRBV4-3 to TRBJ2-1, with D perhaps TRBD2 (6 bases). The germline gives CDR1 LGHNA, CDR2 YSLEER. The length of the CDR3 is 14 residues. Between the trimmed V and J ends, which lost 0 bases and 7 bases, there was a span of 10 bases. Here the CDR3 DNA reads TGCGCCAGCAGCCAAGACCCTGGGGGGAATGAGCAGTTCTTC. Protein product: CASSQDPGGNEQFF.

J is TRBJ2-7 and V is TRBV28; 13 bases fit TRBD2. The J segment lost 4 bases and the V segment lost 3 bases, leaving 3 bases of the junction unmatched. Germline CDR1 is MDHEN and CDR2 is SYDVKM. The CDR3 has 15 residues. The CDR3 DNA reads TGTGCCAGCAGTTTTCTGACTAGCGGGAGGTACGAGCAGTACTTC. Translating it yields CASSFLTSGRYEQYF.

The rearrangement joins TRBV7-9 to TRBJ1-2, with D perhaps matching TRBD1 (6 bases). Trimming removed 4 bases at V and 6 bases at J, with 21 bases between. The CDR3 is 16 amino acids. Germline CDR1 is SEHNR and CDR2 is FQNEAQ (reference sequence). The CDR3 region has the DNA TGTGCCAGCAGCTCCCCAAAGGGGGGGATTTTAGATGGCTACACCTTC. The encoded protein is CASSSPKGGILDGYTF.

Here the CDR3 DNA reads TGTGCCAGCAGTTTAATGACAGGGTGGGCCACTGAAGCTTTCTTT. As protein: CASSLMTGWATEAFF. V and J are TRBV27 and TRBJ1-1, with 7 bases lining up with TRBD1. Germline loops: CDR1 MNHEY, CDR2 SMNVEV (reference sequence). V was clipped by 2 bases and J by 4 bases; unmatched bases: 7. This CDR3 has 15 amino acids.

V usage is TRBV27 and J usage is TRBJ1-1; maybe TRBD1 (6 bases). V was pared by 5 bases and J by 0 bases, with 10 bases between. Germline V gives CDR1 MNHEY, CDR2 SMNVEV (reference sequence). The CDR3 is made up of 14 amino acids. CDR3 bases: TGTGCCAGCAGTCCCGACAGGTTGAACACTGAAGCTTTCTTT. Its protein is CASSPDRLNTEAFF.

The rearrangement joins TRBV10-3 to TRBJ1-1; D gene unclear. With 2 bases removed from V and 4 bases from J, the gap between germline ends came to 5 bases. The germline CDR1 and CDR2 sequences are ENHRY and SYGVKD. The CDR3 is 12 residues long. The CDR3 here is CAISEPSTEAFF. For the CDR3, the DNA is TGTGCCATCAGTGAGCCTTCCACTGAAGCTTTCTTT.